Sequencing of this T cell receptor beta chain was carried out in a study of Ad26.COV2.S vaccination and SARS-CoV-2 variants. As for the study in general: The donor belonged to the COV1001 Ad26.COV2.S trial arm.

Documented treatment: about 20 received Ad26.COV2.S at low or high dose, single or two shots; 5 received placebo; per-sample allocation not given. Sampling was done on day 63 after the first vaccine or placebo injection. Assay used: immunoSEQ multiplex PCR; TCRdb lists only in-frame clones, some missing. The sample yields 350,000 to 500,000 clones, 90% seen once. CDR3 length equals 12 residues. Trimming left V 6 bases short and J 9 bases short, with 16 bases between. From germline, CDR1 is SQVTM and CDR2 ANQGSEA. The rearrangement links TRBV29-1 to TRBJ2-3; no definite D call. The material was peripheral blood, obtained in a trial of Ad26.COV2.S vaccine versus placebo. This TCR came from a person aged 18-60 years who received the Ad26.COV2.S COVID-19 vaccine or a placebo. CDR3 amino acids: CSVGTGSQTQYF. DNA of the CDR3: TGCAGCGTCGGAACGGGCAGCCAGACGCAGTATTTT.